Each of the 30 T cell receptor beta chains below was sequenced from the same sample in a study of tissue T cells after allogeneic stem cell transplantation. Sequenced by immunoSEQ multiplex PCR; TCRdb stores in-frame clones only, minus some. Of more than 45,000 clones in the sample, around 69% were seen once. The sample was sorted cells pooled from one or two spleens. All receptors come from a pool of C57BL/6 mice in good health.

This clone was seen only a few times. Genes and germline are mouse. Read coverage stops 1 residue before the CDR3 terminus; the germline J gene supplies the remainder. V and J are TRBV12-2 and TRBJ2-7, with 7 bases that match TRBD1. The CDR3 extends over 12 amino acids. CDR1 SGHLS and CDR2 HYDKME come from the germline V gene. V lost 2 bases, J lost 5 bases, and 2 bases stayed unmatched. The CDR3 loop reads CASSPQGDEQYF. Incomplete CDR3 DNA: TGTGCCAGCTCTCCTCAGGGGGATGAACAGTAC. The full variable domain, rest sourced from reference TRBV12-2 and TRBJ2-7, is NSGVVQSPRYIIKGKGERSILKCIPISGHLSVAWYQQTQGQELKFFIQHYDKMERDKGNLPSRFSVQQFDDYHSEMNMSALELEDSAVYFCASSPQGDEQYFGPGTRLTVL.

About this clone itself: Compared with germline, one end of the junction differs, possibly owing to a read error. Gene names are the mouse ones. The missing CDR3 end, 1 residue past where the read stops, is filled in from the germline J gene. The chain joins TRBV29 to TRBJ1-1; D gene uncertain. CDR1 and CDR2 (germline): MSHET, SYDVDS. The CDR3 is 14 amino acids. The sequenced CDR3 bases are TGTGCTATCAGTTTATATCACTCAAACACAGAAGTCTTC. Residues: CAISLYHSNTEVF. In full, the CDR3 reads CAISLYHSNTEVFF.

Regarding this clone: The genes are named according to mouse. The read gets to within 1 residue of the CDR3 end, and the germline J gene fills in the rest. This sequence joins TRBV19 and TRBJ1-4, with D unresolved. CDR1 and CDR2 from the germline V gene are FNHDT and SITEND (reference sequence). V gave up 4 bases and J gave up 2 bases, with 9 bases separating them. The CDR3 runs to 14 residues. The chain's CDR3 is CASSYRTSNERLFF. The CDR3 bases that were read are TGTGCCAGCAGTTACAGAACCTCCAACGAAAGATTATTT.

This clone has more than one count but fewer than ten. All gene names here are mouse names. The read ends 1 residue early relative to the CDR3; the germline J gene fills the gap. The chain carries TRBV2 and TRBJ2-1, with 7 bases identical to TRBD2. V trimming: 0 bases; J trimming: 6 bases; junction bases outside the gene matches: 5. CDR3 length: 15 residues. Germline V gives CDR1 LGHNA, CDR2 YSYQKL. CDR3 bases read: TGTGCCAGCAGCCAAGATCTGGGGGTGGGTGCTGAGCAGTTC. Protein: CASSQDLGVGAEQF. The full CDR3 reads CASSQDLGVGAEQFF.

This clone has just a few counts. Gene names are the mouse ones. The part of the CDR3 DNA that was read is TGTGCCAGCGGTGCCGACTGGGGGGGCGGTGAACAGTAC. It specifies CASGADWGGGEQY. In full, the CDR3 reads CASGADWGGGEQYF. The chain recombines TRBV13-2 with TRBJ2-7, with 12 nucleotides matching TRBD2. The CDR3 end lies 1 residue beyond the end of the read and is filled in from the germline J gene. This CDR3 spans 14 amino acids. Germline lookup yields CDR1 NNHNN and CDR2 SYGAGS (reference sequence). V gave up 3 bases and J gave up 6 bases; unmatched junction bases: 4.

To note about this clone: Gene and germline names: mouse. The read terminates 1 residue before the CDR3 end, so the remaining end is supplied by the germline J gene. The chain has TRBV2 and TRBJ1-4, with a weak D call TRBD1 (6 bases). Germline V CDR1 and CDR2: LGHNA, YSYQKL. The CDR3 sequence is 14 residues long. V lost 4 bases to trimming and J lost 2 bases, with 8 bases between them. CDR3 DNA, as far as it was read: TGTGCCAGCAGCCCGGGACAATCCAACGAAAGATTATTT. Translated, it gives CASSPGQSNERLF. The whole CDR3 is CASSPGQSNERLFF.

This clone was observed a handful of times. Mouse germline and gene names are used. The read is 1 residue too short to cover the CDR3 end, so that end is filled in from the germline J gene. The chain is built from TRBV16 and TRBJ2-7, with D possibly TRBD2 on 6 matching bases. This CDR3 spans 12 amino acids. Trimming removed 5 bases from V and 4 bases from J, with 9 bases in between. Per germline, CDR1 SGHSA and CDR2 FRNQAP. CDR3 region: CASSPDWYEQYF. Incomplete CDR3 DNA: TGTGCAAGCAGCCCCGACTGGTATGAACAGTAC.

On this clone: Mouse gene names and germline throughout. The sequence runs out 1 residue before the end of the CDR3; the remainder is reconstructed from the germline J gene. The chain links TRBV2 to TRBJ1-3; D is uncertain. This CDR3 contains 14 residues. Germline V CDR1 and CDR2: LGHNA, YSYQKL. Between the trimmed V and J ends, which lost 1 base and 0 bases, there was a span of 4 bases. The sequenced part of the CDR3 DNA is TGTGCCAGCAGCCAAGTCAATTCTGGAAATACGCTCTAT. This encodes CASSQVNSGNTLY. The complete CDR3 protein is CASSQVNSGNTLYF.

With regard to this clone: The listed genes are named as in mouse. The CDR3 sequence: CAWSLTGYNSPLYF. The part of the CDR3 DNA that was read is TGTGCCTGGAGTCTTACAGGGTATAATTCGCCCCTCTAC. The chain uses TRBV31 and TRBJ1-6, with D possibly being TRBD1 (6 bases). The read gets to within 1 residue of the CDR3 end, and the germline J gene fills in the rest. TRBJ1-6 is marked as an open reading frame, function uncertain. From germline, CDR1 is GKSSPN and CDR2 SITVG. V lost 0 bases, J lost 4 bases, and 7 bases lay in between. The CDR3 spans 14 residues.

Concerning this clone itself: The gene names here belong to mouse. The read halts 1 residue ahead of the CDR3 end, with the missing end drawn from the germline J gene. This chain links TRBV13-1 with TRBJ1-4, with TRBD1 as a possible D gene (5 bases). Germline assignment: CDR1 NSHNY and CDR2 SYGAGN. The CDR3 loop spans 13 amino acids. V lost 5 bases to trimming and J lost 3 bases, with 8 bases between them. CDR3 bases read: TGTGCCAGCAGGGAGGGGACCAACGAAAGATTATTT. It specifies CASREGTNERLF. The full-length CDR3 reads as CASREGTNERLFF. Full variable domain (missing parts from reference TRBV13-1 and TRBJ1-4): EAAVTQSPRNKVTVTGGNVTLSCRQTNSHNYMYWYRQDTGHGLRLIHYSYGAGNLRIGDVPDGYKATRTTQEDFFLLLELASPSQTSLYFCASREGTNERLFFGHGTKLSVL.

Notes on this clone: Gene names and germline match the mouse. The read halts 1 residue ahead of the CDR3 end, with the missing end drawn from the germline J gene. The genes are TRBV31 and TRBJ1-2; D gene unclear. This CDR3 is built from 13 residues. Germline values: CDR1 GKSSPN, CDR2 SITVG. With 0 bases removed from V and 0 bases from J, the gap between germline ends came to 5 bases. The CDR3 loop reads CAWSLHPNSDYTF. The sequenced CDR3 bases are TGTGCCTGGAGTCTCCATCCAAACTCCGACTACACC.

On this clone itself: The listed genes are named as in mouse. The CDR3 end lies 1 residue beyond the end of the read and is filled in from the germline J gene. This sequence joins TRBV31 and TRBJ1-6; no reliable D call. TRBJ1-6 is flagged as an ORF with uncertain function. Germline V CDR1 and CDR2: GKSSPN, SITVG. V was trimmed by 1 base and J by 2 bases, leaving 6 bases between them. This CDR3 comprises 14 residues. CDR3 amino acids: CAWSPGTYNSPLYF. CDR3 DNA (partial): TGTGCCTGGAGTCCCGGGACCTATAATTCGCCCCTCTAC.

As for this clone: Mouse gene names apply. The CDR3 extends 1 residue past the end of the read, so its final part is completed from the germline J gene. This chain joins TRBV3 and TRBJ1-5; D may be TRBD1 (5 bases). CDR3 size: 15 residues. The germline gives CDR1 SNHLY, CDR2 FYNGKV (reference sequence). V was clipped by 1 base and J by 4 bases, with 11 bases between them. The CDR3 here is CASSLGWGGNQAPLF. CDR3 bases read: TGTGCCAGCAGCTTAGGATGGGGCGGAAACCAGGCTCCGCTT.

Points on this clone: These gene names are mouse names. The sequence runs out 1 residue before the end of the CDR3; the remainder is reconstructed from the germline J gene. V is TRBV5 and J is TRBJ2-3; unclear D gene. Per the germline V gene, CDR1 is LGHNA and CDR2 is YNLKQL (reference sequence). V dropped 0 bases and J dropped 0 bases, with 7 bases sitting between them. This CDR3 has 15 residues. The covered CDR3 bases are TGTGCCAGCAGCCAAGAGGCAGGTAGTGCAGAAACGCTGTAT. This gives the protein CASSQEAGSAETLY. The whole CDR3 region reads CASSQEAGSAETLYF.

A word on this clone: All gene names here are mouse names. The read finishes 1 residue shy of the CDR3 end, and the germline J gene is used to complete it. The chain has TRBV31 and TRBJ2-4; D not resolved. Germline CDR1 and CDR2: GKSSPN and SITVG. The CDR3 spans 13 residues. The V gene lost 4 bases and the J gene lost 0 bases, with 8 bases spanning the gap. The CDR3 loop is CAWIAFSQNTLYF. The part of the CDR3 DNA that was read is TGTGCCTGGATCGCCTTTAGTCAAAACACCTTGTAC.

Concerning this clone: All gene names here are mouse names. The read terminates 1 residue ahead of where the CDR3 ends, so the germline J gene completes it. The J gene is TRBJ2-1, the V gene TRBV12-1; TRBD2 matches at 9 bases. With V trimmed by 0 bases and J by 0 bases, 2 bases remained unmatched. CDR1 is SGHSN and CDR2 is HYEKVE in the germline V gene. The CDR3 runs to 16 residues. CDR3 protein: CASSLSGGGNYAEQFF. The CDR3 bases that were read are TGTGCCAGCTCTCTCTCTGGGGGGGGTAACTATGCTGAGCAGTTC.

A remark on this clone: Genes and germline come from the mouse. From the germline J gene comes the end of the CDR3, since the read stops 1 residue before it. V and J are TRBV13-3 and TRBJ1-5; TRBD1 matches 8 bases. The V gene end was trimmed by 0 bases and the J gene end by 4 bases; junction bases not matched to a gene: 3. Germline V gene lookup returns CDR1 NNHDY and CDR2 SYVADS. This CDR3 comprises 15 residues. The CDR3 region is CASSDAGQGNQAPLF. CDR3 bases read: TGTGCCAGCAGTGATGCCGGACAGGGTAACCAGGCTCCGCTT.

The table lists this clone with a count of one. Genes here carry mouse names. The CDR3 end is not reached by the read, which stops 1 residue before it; the germline J gene fills it in. This rearrangement joins TRBV19 to TRBJ2-5, with a tentative D call TRBD1 (5 bases). CDR1 and CDR2 from the germline V gene are FNHDT and SITEND (reference sequence). V lost 2 bases and J lost 2, with 6 bases in between. The CDR3 spans 13 residues. The part of the CDR3 DNA that was read is TGTGCCAGCAGTATGACAGTCCAAGACACCCAGTAC. This codes for CASSMTVQDTQY. The entire CDR3 is CASSMTVQDTQYF. Together with reference TRBV19 and TRBJ2-5, the CDR3 gives the full variable domain: GGIITQTPKFLIGQEGQKLTLKCQQNFNHDTMYWYRQDSGKGLRLIYYSITENDLQKGDLSEGYDASREKKSSFSLTVTSAQKNEMAVFLCASSMTVQDTQYFGPGTRLLVL.

This clone was seen only a few times. Gene and germline names: mouse. The read gets to within 1 residue of the CDR3 end, and the germline J gene fills in the rest. The rearrangement uses TRBV16 and TRBJ1-4; TRBD1 is a possible D gene (6 bases). Looked up from germline, CDR1 is SGHSA and CDR2 is FRNQAP. Trimming cost V 2 bases and J 4 bases, with 8 bases left between them. This CDR3 has 14 residues. The CDR3 DNA, read in part, is TGTGCAAGCAGCTTAACCAGGGGCAACGAAAGATTATTT. This translates into CASSLTRGNERLF. The CDR3, in full, reads CASSLTRGNERLFF.

Notes on this clone: The gene names given are mouse names. The DNA ends 1 residue before the CDR3 does, and the rest of the CDR3 is filled in from the germline J gene. The rearrangement uses TRBV5 and TRBJ2-2; 12 positions match TRBD2. The CDR3 loop spans 15 amino acids. With V trimmed by 4 bases and J by 6 bases, 3 bases remained unmatched. Germline V CDR1 and CDR2: LGHNA, YNLKQL (reference sequence). The CDR3 reads CASSPGTGGSGQLYF. CDR3 DNA, as far as it was read: TGTGCCAGCAGCCCCGGGACTGGGGGGTCCGGGCAGCTCTAC.

This clone was detected a few times. Gene names and germline refer to mouse. The read terminates 1 residue ahead of where the CDR3 ends, so the germline J gene completes it. The chain joins TRBV13-2 to TRBJ1-2; 10 bases align to TRBD1. Germline V gene sequence: CDR1 NNHNN, CDR2 SYGAGS (reference sequence). V dropped 3 bases and J dropped 4; count of bases not matched to a gene: 6. This CDR3 contains 15 residues. CDR3 bases read: TGTGCCAGCGGTGCCCCGACAGGGGGCGGCTCCGACTACACC. Translation: CASGAPTGGGSDYT. The full CDR3 sequence reads CASGAPTGGGSDYTF.

About this clone itself: Mouse germline and gene names are used. The read ends 1 residue before the CDR3 terminus; that terminus is restored from the germline J gene. The J gene is TRBJ2-1, the V gene TRBV29; D unclear. V was shortened by 4 bases and J by 5 bases, with 6 bases between the two germline ends. The V gene's germline CDR1 is MSHET and CDR2 SYDVDS. The CDR3 has 12 residues. The sequenced CDR3 bases are TGTGCTAGCAGTTCTACAGATGCTGAGCAGTTC. This translates into CASSSTDAEQF. The CDR3 reads in full as CASSSTDAEQFF.

The table lists this clone with a few counts. Gene names are the mouse ones. The read terminates 1 residue before the CDR3 end, so the remaining end is supplied by the germline J gene. This chain joins TRBV29 and TRBJ2-7; TRBD1 aligns across 9 bases. Trimming took 6 bases from V and 4 from J; bases not matched to a gene: 7. The CDR3 contains 14 residues. The germline V gene has CDR1 MSHET and CDR2 SYDVDS. The CDR3 is CASRPGTGYYEQYF. The CDR3 DNA, read in part, is TGTGCTAGCAGACCCGGGACAGGGTATTATGAACAGTAC.

With regard to this clone: The germline and genes are mouse ones. The missing CDR3 end, 1 residue past where the read stops, is filled in from the germline J gene. This chain uses TRBV26 with TRBJ1-6; 9 positions match TRBD1. TRBJ1-6 is recorded as an ORF, its role being uncertain. CDR3 size: 15 residues. After removal of 3 bases from V and 6 bases from J, the junction contained 3 bases not matched to a gene. Germline CDR1 KGHPV, CDR2 FQNQEV (reference sequence). Incomplete CDR3 DNA: TGTGCCAGCAGTCTCCGGGACAGGGCTAATTCGCCCCTCTAC. It codes for CASSLRDRANSPLY. The whole CDR3 sequence reads CASSLRDRANSPLYF.

For this clone: Any gene name here is a mouse gene name. The read finishes 1 residue shy of the CDR3 end, and the germline J gene is used to complete it. The rearrangement links TRBV16 to TRBJ1-1; TRBD1 matches 9 bases. V gave up 3 bases and J gave up 5 bases; unmatched junction bases: 4. Germline CDR1 and CDR2: SGHSA and FRNQAP. This CDR3 spans 14 amino acids. The sequenced CDR3 bases are TGTGCAAGCAGCTTGTCCGGGACAGGGACAGAAGTCTTC. Amino acid sequence: CASSLSGTGTEVF. The CDR3 as a whole reads CASSLSGTGTEVFF.

Notes on this clone: The gene symbols are mouse symbols. With the read ending 1 residue before the CDR3 end, the germline J gene is used to fill in that end. The chain employs TRBV19 and TRBJ2-3; TRBD1 matches at 7 bases. CDR3 length: 14 amino acids. J lost 1 base, V lost 5 bases, and 4 bases had no gene match. CDR1 and CDR2 (germline): FNHDT, SITEND (reference sequence). The covered CDR3 bases are TGTGCCAGCAGCGACAGGGTGGGTGCAGAAACGCTGTAT. It encodes CASSDRVGAETLY. The entire CDR3 reads CASSDRVGAETLYF.

This clone has only a few counts. Any gene name here is a mouse gene name. The read finishes 1 residue shy of the CDR3 end, and the germline J gene is used to complete it. The chain links TRBV24 to TRBJ1-4; the D gene is possibly TRBD1 (5 bases). Trimming cost V 6 bases and J 0 bases, with 11 bases left between them. The CDR3 consists of 15 residues. Per the germline V gene, CDR1 is KGHTA and CDR2 is FRNEEI. CDR3 amino acids: CASSPDIFSNERLFF. CDR3 DNA (partial): TGTGCCAGCAGCCCGGACATCTTTTCCAACGAAAGATTATTT.

A remark on this clone: Genes and germline come from the mouse. The read is 1 residue too short to cover the CDR3 end, so that end is filled in from the germline J gene. V usage is TRBV3 and J usage is TRBJ2-1; TRBD1 matches at 10 bases. This CDR3 is built from 14 residues. V lost 6 bases, J lost 4 bases, and 3 bases stayed unmatched. Germline V gives CDR1 SNHLY, CDR2 FYNGKV (reference sequence). The CDR3 sequence is CASRPGQGYAEQFF. Incomplete CDR3 DNA: TGTGCCAGCAGGCCGGGACAGGGGTATGCTGAGCAGTTC.

Of note for this clone: Germline and genes: mouse. Read coverage stops 1 residue before the CDR3 terminus; the germline J gene supplies the remainder. The chain joins TRBV19 to TRBJ2-3, with 9 bases identical to TRBD1. Germline assignment: CDR1 FNHDT and CDR2 SITEND (reference sequence). V lost 2 bases to trimming and J lost 1 base; unmatched junction nucleotides: 5. There are 16 residues in the CDR3. This CDR3 is CASSILTGGGAETLYF. The covered CDR3 bases are TGTGCCAGCAGTATCCTCACAGGGGGCGGTGCAGAAACGCTGTAT.

Comments on this clone: The listed genes are named as in mouse. The sequenced fragment ends 1 residue before the CDR3 boundary, so the rest is inferred from the germline J gene. The chain joins TRBV5 to TRBJ2-7; the match to TRBD2 covers 10 bases. The V and J ends lost 2 bases and 3 bases, in that order; junction bases with no gene match: 4. Germline assignment: CDR1 LGHNA and CDR2 YNLKQL (reference sequence). This CDR3 comprises 15 residues. The CDR3 bases that were read are TGTGCCAGCAGCCAATCGACTGGGGGGAACTATGAACAGTAC. It translates to CASSQSTGGNYEQY. In full, the CDR3 is CASSQSTGGNYEQYF.